This paragraph reports one TCR beta chain. The table came from immunoSEQ multiplex PCR; TCRdb's copy has only in-frame clones and leaves some out. The table records some 40,000 clones, just under 80% of them present only once. V was pared by 2 bases and J by 2 bases, with 3 bases of the junction left unmatched. This CDR3 is 15 amino acids long. Germline V lookup: CDR1 LGHDT, CDR2 YNNKEL (reference sequence). The record originates from a study of blood T cell repertoires in COVID-19. Study details: Spain, Italy and the United States supplied samples that represented acute and convalescent COVID-19. Nucleic acid was either cDNA or gDNA, and it came from T cells, B-cell-depleted T cells, or PBMCs.

The chain is built from TRBV3-1 (or the pseudogene TRBV3-2) and TRBJ2-7; 10 bases align to TRBD2. Material for sequencing was peripheral blood. The origin of this receptor is a man at least 80 years old with active or convalescent COVID-19. The CDR3 DNA sequence: TGTGCCAGCAGCCAAAGGCTAGCGGGGGCCTACGAGCAGTACTTC. As protein: CASSQRLAGAYEQYF.